This passage covers 15 T cell receptor beta chains from one sample sequenced in a study of Tregs in tolerant kidney transplant recipients. TCRdb keeps only in-frame clones here, not all; method: immunoSEQ multiplex PCR. The sample carries around 63,000 clones, 80% to 90% recorded once. The sequences come from Tregs from blood, collected before the transplant. Source of these receptors: a human donor who received a combined kidney and bone marrow transplant.

The V gene is TRBV11-2, the J gene TRBJ1-1; no firm D call. The CDR3 length is 16 residues. Trimming removed 1 base at V and 6 bases at J, with 18 bases between. Germline values: CDR1 SGHAT, CDR2 FQNNGV. The CDR3 sequence: CASSLVPGIVSAEAFF. For the CDR3, the DNA is TGTGCCAGCAGCTTAGTTCCGGGAATTGTCAGCGCTGAAGCTTTCTTT.

CDR3 in DNA: TGTGCCAGTAGTATGGCCCAGGTGGGGCTGAACACTGAAGCTTTCTTT. Protein: CASSMAQVGLNTEAFF. The chain recombines TRBV19 with TRBJ1-1; perhaps TRBD1 as D (5 bases). Germline assignment: CDR1 LNHDA and CDR2 SQIVND (reference sequence). V dropped 3 bases and J dropped 0 bases, with 14 bases sitting between them. This CDR3 has 16 amino acids.

This clone was seen a single time. The V call is TRBV11-2, the J call TRBJ2-3, with 10 bases identical to TRBD2. This CDR3 has 17 residues. Germline lookup yields CDR1 SGHAT and CDR2 FQNNGV. The J segment lost 6 bases and the V segment lost 2 bases, leaving 11 bases of the junction unmatched. The CDR3 reads CASSLSWASGSIDTQYF. Here the CDR3 DNA reads TGTGCCAGCAGCTTAAGTTGGGCTAGCGGGAGTATTGATACGCAGTATTTT.

The chain combines TRBV4-2 with TRBJ1-1; 9 nucleotides agree with TRBD1. V was clipped by 5 bases and J by 4 bases; unmatched bases: 5. Germline CDR1 LGHNA, CDR2 YNFKEQ. This CDR3 is built from 14 residues. CDR3: CASSLEQGATEAFF. CDR3 in DNA: TGTGCCAGCAGCTTAGAACAGGGGGCCACTGAAGCTTTCTTT.

The rearrangement uses TRBV28 and TRBJ1-2, with 7 bases that match TRBD1. The V segment lost 2 bases and the J segment 1 base; nucleotides outside the gene matches: 4. The CDR3 spans 15 residues. Germline assignment: CDR1 MDHEN and CDR2 SYDVKM. This CDR3 reads CASSLKAGGNYGYTF. The CDR3 region has the DNA TGTGCCAGCAGTTTAAAGGCAGGGGGTAACTATGGCTACACCTTC.

J is TRBJ1-5 and V is TRBV7-9; D unclear. This CDR3 is 11 amino acids long. The germline gives CDR1 SEHNR, CDR2 FQNEAQ (reference sequence). V lost 4 bases and J 11 bases, leaving 9 bases between the germline ends. CDR3 amino acids: CASSSGRAQHF. DNA for the CDR3: TGTGCCAGCAGCTCAGGACGAGCCCAGCATTTT.

The chain recombines TRBV28 with TRBJ2-3, with 7 bases identical to TRBD1. The CDR3 spans 15 residues. Germline trimming cut 6 bases from V and 3 bases from J; bases unmatched to any gene: 9. The V gene's germline CDR1 is MDHEN and CDR2 SYDVKM. CDR3 DNA: TGTGCCAGCAGCCCCAGCAGGGGGTGGACAGATACGCAGTATTTT. Its translation is CASSPSRGWTDTQYF.

This clone was recorded only once. The chain is built from TRBV7-2 and TRBJ1-1, with D hard to call. Germline values: CDR1 SGHTA, CDR2 FQGNSA. This CDR3 has 15 residues. Deletions cut 2 bases from V and 0 bases from J, with 10 bases between. As DNA, the CDR3 is TGTGCCAGCAGCTTATGGCGGAACATGAACACTGAAGCTTTCTTT. This translates into CASSLWRNMNTEAFF.

V usage is TRBV5-6 and J usage is TRBJ1-6; maybe TRBD1 (5 bases). Germline V gives CDR1 SGHDT, CDR2 YYEEEE. The CDR3 is made up of 14 amino acids. V lost 3 bases, J lost 7 bases, and 11 bases lay in between. The chain's CDR3 is CASSWGRENSPLHF. The CDR3 DNA reads as TGTGCCAGCAGCTGGGGACGGGAGAATTCACCCCTCCACTTT. The variable domain in full, with the rest retrieved from reference TRBV5-6 and TRBJ1-6, is DAGVTQSPTHLIKTRGQQVTLRCSPKSGHDTVSWYQQALGQGPQFIFQYYEEEERQRGNFPDRFSGHQFPNYSSELNVNALLLGDSALYLCASSWGRENSPLHFGNGTRLTVT.

This rearrangement joins TRBV6-6 to TRBJ2-7; D is perhaps TRBD1 (6 bases). CDR1 and CDR2 (germline): MNHNY, SVGAGI (reference sequence). V dropped 4 bases and J dropped 2 bases, with 9 bases sitting between them. The CDR3 totals 13 residues. DNA for the CDR3: TGTGCCAGCAGTTTTCGACAGGCCTACGAGCAGTACTTC. This codes for CASSFRQAYEQYF.

The chain employs TRBV6-1 and TRBJ1-6; 7 bases are a match to TRBD1. CDR1 is MNHNS, CDR2 SASEGT, per germline. The CDR3 consists of 15 residues. The junction had 4 bases not matched to a gene; V was cut back by 3 bases and J by 5 bases. CDR3 sequence: CASSDYRGHNSPLHF. CDR3 DNA: TGTGCCAGCAGTGATTACAGGGGCCATAATTCACCCCTCCACTTT.

The chain joins TRBV5-3 to TRBJ2-3; a possible D gene is TRBD1 (5 bases). TRBV5-3 is designated an ORF whose function remains uncertain. The CDR3 totals 14 residues. V was cut by 4 bases and J by 2 bases, with 11 bases left in between. CDR3 residues: CARSPKGYTDTQYF. Here the CDR3 DNA reads TGTGCCAGAAGCCCCAAGGGGTACACAGATACGCAGTATTTT.

This clone was seen a single time. The chain couples TRBV18 to TRBJ1-5, with D perhaps matching TRBD1 (5 bases). Per the germline V gene, CDR1 is KGHSH and CDR2 is LQKENI. CDR3 length: 18 residues. V shed 2 bases and J shed 1 base, with 18 bases lying between them. The CDR3 region is CASSPFPGLGGSNQPQHF. The CDR3 DNA reads as TGTGCCAGCTCACCATTCCCAGGGTTAGGAGGAAGCAATCAGCCCCAGCATTTT.

The chain combines TRBV11-2 with TRBJ2-7, with 7 bases lining up with TRBD1. V gave up 4 bases and J gave up 3 bases; unmatched junction bases: 9. CDR1 SGHAT and CDR2 FQNNGV come from the germline V gene. The CDR3 sequence is 15 residues long. The CDR3 DNA reads TGTGCCAGCAGCTCCGGACAGGTGGTGCGCTACGAGCAGTACTTC. It encodes CASSSGQVVRYEQYF.

This rearrangement joins TRBV5-1 to TRBJ2-7, with a weak D call TRBD1 (6 bases). The CDR3 has 12 amino acids. CDR1 is SGHRS, CDR2 YFSETQ, per germline. The ends were cut back, 4 bases at V and 4 bases at J, with 9 bases in the middle. The CDR3 loop reads CASSAGQYEQYF. CDR3 nucleotide sequence: TGCGCCAGCAGCGCCGGACAGTACGAGCAGTACTTC.